The clone carrying this TCR beta chain showed up just a few times. The V gene's germline CDR1 is SGDLS and CDR2 YYNGEE. V lost 0 bases, J lost 8 bases, and 12 bases lay in between. This CDR3 has 15 amino acids. The sample comes from a study of blood T cell repertoires in COVID-19. In the authors' workflow: Quantification of nucleated cells was approximated via reference gene primer amplification. Data came from immunoSEQ multiplex PCR; TCRdb stores just in-frame clones and leaves some out. V and J calls and clone size are those listed in that table; D and trimming were worked out from the DNA. The data show 95,000 to 100,000 clones, more than 70% seen once.

Sequencing input: peripheral blood. This TCR came from a woman aged 25 to 39 with acute or convalescent COVID-19. The V call is TRBV9, the J call TRBJ1-6; D perhaps matches TRBD1 (6 bases). The DNA of the CDR3 is TGTGCCAGCAGCGTAGGGACAGTGGAGGATTCACCCCTCCACTTT. Its protein is CASSVGTVEDSPLHF.